The 3 T cell receptor beta chains given below trace back to one sample, sequenced in a study of shared clonotypes between healthy human individuals. Sequenced by immunoSEQ multiplex PCR; TCRdb stores in-frame clones only, minus some. The table records around 1 million clones, about 80% of them present only once. Sequencing was performed on memory CD4+ T cells sorted from blood. The sample's subset: CD45RA-negative fraction. All receptors come from a man between 18 and 35 years old in good health.

Only a few counts were recorded for this clone. This sequence joins TRBV30 and TRBJ2-5; D could derive from TRBD1 or TRBD2 (5 bases each). The V gene lost 8 bases and the J gene lost 4 bases, with 11 bases spanning the gap. From germline, CDR1 is GTSNPN and CDR2 SVGIG (reference sequence). The CDR3 length is 11 residues. CDR3 loop: CARGERETQYF. CDR3 nucleotide sequence: TGTGCCAGGGGAGAGCGAGAGACCCAGTACTTC.

The chain joins TRBV6-1 to TRBJ2-5; TRBD1 is a possible D gene (5 bases). V lost 6 bases, J lost 2 bases, and 13 bases lay in between. The CDR3 runs 14 residues. Germline values: CDR1 MNHNS, CDR2 SASEGT. The CDR3 reads CASSTWGRQETQYF. Here the CDR3 DNA reads TGTGCCAGCAGCACTTGGGGCAGACAAGAGACCCAGTACTTC.

The chain links TRBV5-1 to TRBJ1-1, with 7 bases lining up with TRBD1. J was trimmed by 3 bases and V by 4 bases; bases with no gene match: 6. The CDR3 consists of 14 residues. Looked up from germline, CDR1 is SGHRS and CDR2 is YFSETQ. The CDR3 sequence: CASSIGQVHTEAFF. As DNA, the CDR3 is TGCGCCAGCAGCATAGGACAGGTACACACTGAAGCTTTCTTT.